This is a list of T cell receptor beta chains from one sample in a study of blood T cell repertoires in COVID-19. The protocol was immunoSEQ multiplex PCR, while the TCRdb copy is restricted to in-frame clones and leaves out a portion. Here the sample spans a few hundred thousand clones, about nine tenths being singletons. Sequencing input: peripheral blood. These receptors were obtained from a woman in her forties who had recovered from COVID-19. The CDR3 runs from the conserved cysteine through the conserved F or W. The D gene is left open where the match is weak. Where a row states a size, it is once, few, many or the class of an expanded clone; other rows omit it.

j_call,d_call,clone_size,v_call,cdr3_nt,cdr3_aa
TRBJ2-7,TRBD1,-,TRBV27,TGTGCCAGCAGTCCGGGACAGGGGGCTTACGAGCAGTACTTC,CASSPGQGAYEQYF
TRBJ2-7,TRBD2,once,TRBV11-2,TGTGCCAGCAGCTTAGGACTAGCGGGAGGGCCTGGAGCCGAGCAGTACTTC,CASSLGLAGGPGAEQYF
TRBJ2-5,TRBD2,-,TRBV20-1,TGCAGTGCTAGTCCCCCCGTGAGACTAGCGGAGGGAGAGACCCAGTACTTC,CSASPPVRLAEGETQYF
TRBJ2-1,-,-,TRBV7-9,TGTGCCAGCAGCTTCAAGCCCCTGAGCTCCTACAATGAGCAGTTCTTC,CASSFKPLSSYNEQFF
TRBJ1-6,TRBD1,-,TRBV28,TGTGCCAGCAGTCCCGGACAGGGGGAGGGTTCACCCCTCCACTTT,CASSPGQGEGSPLHF
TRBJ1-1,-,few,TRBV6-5,TGTGCCAGCAGTTACTCGATCACCGGGGGCACTGAAGCTTTCTTT,CASSYSITGGTEAFF
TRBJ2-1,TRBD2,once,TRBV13,TGTGCCAGCAGCCCACGACTAGCGAACGAGCAGTTCTTC,CASSPRLANEQFF
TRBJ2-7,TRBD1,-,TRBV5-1,TGCGCCAGCAGCTCTGGGACAGGGCTCTACGAGCAGTACTTC,CASSSGTGLYEQYF
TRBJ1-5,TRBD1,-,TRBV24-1,TGTGCCACCAGTGATCGGGACAGCGGTAGCAATCAGCCCCAGCATTTT,CATSDRDSGSNQPQHF
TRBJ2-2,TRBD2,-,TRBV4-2,TGTGCCAGCAGCCAAGAGTCCTGGACTAGCGTATCCACCGGGGAGCTGTTTTTT,CASSQESWTSVSTGELFF
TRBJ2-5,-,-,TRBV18,TGTGCCAGCTCCCAGGGGATACAAGAGACCCAGTACTTC,CASSQGIQETQYF
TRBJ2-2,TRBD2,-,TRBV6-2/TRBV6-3,TGTGCCAGCAGTGGAGGACTAGCGGGAGTACGGGGGGAGCTGTTTTTT,CASSGGLAGVRGELFF
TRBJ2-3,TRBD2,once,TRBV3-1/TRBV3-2,TGTGCCAGCAGCCAAGATGGACGGGAGGGTAGCACAGATACGCAGTATTTT,CASSQDGREGSTDTQYF
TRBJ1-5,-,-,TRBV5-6,TGTGCCAGCAATATGTGGGGAGCGGGTCGGCCCCAGCATTTT,CASNMWGAGRPQHF
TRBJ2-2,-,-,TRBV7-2,TGTGCCAGCAGCTTACCAGCGTCGTTCGGGGAGCTGTTTTTT,CASSLPASFGELFF
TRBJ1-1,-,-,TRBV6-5,TGTGCCAGCAGTTACGTTGGGGGGGCGGCCACTGAAGCTTTCTTT,CASSYVGGAATEAFF
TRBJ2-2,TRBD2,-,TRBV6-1,TGTGCCAGCAGTGAAACTAGCGGGAGGACCACCGGGGAGCTGTTTTTT,CASSETSGRTTGELFF
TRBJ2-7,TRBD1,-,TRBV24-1,TGTGCCACCAGAAAACCGACAGGGAATGGCTACGAGCAGTACTTC,CATRKPTGNGYEQYF
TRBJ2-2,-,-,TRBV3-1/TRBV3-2,TGTGCCAGCAGCCCAGGGGGGAGCACCGGGGAGCTGTTTTTT,CASSPGGSTGELFF
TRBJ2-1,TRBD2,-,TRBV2,TGTGCCAGCTTCGAGCGGACTAGCACTTCCTACAATGAGCAGTTCTTC,CASFERTSTSYNEQFF
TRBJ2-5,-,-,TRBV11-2,TGTGCCAGCAGCTTAGCGGGGACACAAGAGACCCAGTACTTC,CASSLAGTQETQYF
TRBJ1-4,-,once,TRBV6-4,TGTGCCAGCAGTGACTCTGAGGCCTCGCGGAGGGAAAAACTGTTTTTT,CASSDSEASRREKLFF
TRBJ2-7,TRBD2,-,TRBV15,TGTGCCACCAGCAGAGATAGCGGGAACGAGCAGTACTTC,CATSRDSGNEQYF
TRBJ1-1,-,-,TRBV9,TGTGCCAGCAGTCCAGGGTTGAACACTGAAGCTTTCTTT,CASSPGLNTEAFF
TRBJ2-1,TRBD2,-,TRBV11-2,TGTGCCAGCAGCTTAGGCCTAGCGGGTTACAATGAGCAGTTCTTC,CASSLGLAGYNEQFF
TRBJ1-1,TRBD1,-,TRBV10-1,TGCGCCAGCACCGAGGACAGGGCTGGGAACACTGAAGCTTTCTTT,CASTEDRAGNTEAFF
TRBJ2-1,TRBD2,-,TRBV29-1,TGCAGCGTTGAAGGGGGGACTAGCGAAAATGAGCAGTTCTTC,CSVEGGTSENEQFF
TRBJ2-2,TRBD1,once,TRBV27,TGTGCCAGCAGTTTTCAGGGGGCCCGCACCGGGGAGCTGTTTTTT,CASSFQGARTGELFF
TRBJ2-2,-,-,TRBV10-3,TGTGCCATCAGTTACAGGGATCCCGGGGAGCTGTTTTTT,CAISYRDPGELFF
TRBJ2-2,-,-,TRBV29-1,TGCAGCGTTGAGCGGTACACCGGGGAGCTGTTTTTT,CSVERYTGELFF
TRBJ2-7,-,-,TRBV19,TGTGCCAGTAAGGAGGACAGTGGGACCTACGAGCAGTACTTC,CASKEDSGTYEQYF
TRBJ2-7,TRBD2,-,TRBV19,TGTGCCAGTAGTATAGAGCTAGCGGGCTTCTACGAGCAGTACTTC,CASSIELAGFYEQYF
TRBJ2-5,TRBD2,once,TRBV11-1,TGTGCCAGCAGCTTAGGCCTAGCGGAAAACCAAGAGACCCAGTACTTC,CASSLGLAENQETQYF
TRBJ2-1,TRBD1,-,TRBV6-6,TGTGCCAGCTCTCAGCAGGGGGAAAACAATGAGCAGTTCTTC,CASSQQGENNEQFF
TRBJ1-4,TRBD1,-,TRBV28,TGTGCCAGCATTTCCAGGGGGCAGGCGAGTGAAAAACTGTTTTTT,CASISRGQASEKLFF
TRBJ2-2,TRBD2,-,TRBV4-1,TGCGCCAGCAGCCAACCTCGACTAGCGGGCACCGGGGAGCTGTTTTTT,CASSQPRLAGTGELFF
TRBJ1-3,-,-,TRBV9,TGTGCCAGCAGTGCCGGGACTCTTACTAGCTCTGGAAACACCATATATTTT,CASSAGTLTSSGNTIYF
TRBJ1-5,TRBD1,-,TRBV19,TGTGCCAGCGATGGGACAGGCAATCAGCCCCAGCATTTT,CASDGTGNQPQHF
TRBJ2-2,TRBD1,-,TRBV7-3,TGTGCCAGCAGCAGCACAGGGGGCCCAGGTATCCGGGAGCTGTTTTTT,CASSSTGGPGIRELFF